The rows below give T cell receptor beta chains drawn from one sample of a study of T cells after yellow fever vaccination. Via MiXCR, TCRdb re-called the 5' RACE reads, giving one row per CDR3 protein. The repertoire includes around 260,000 distinct CDR3 sequences, around 5.3% of them detected once, and around 3.3% sits in the top ten. The sequencing used CD4+ T cells sorted from PBMCs, collected on the day of the yellow fever booster vaccination. Every receptor here comes from a man aged 18 to 29 who received the YFV17D yellow fever vaccine. Each CDR3 is given with its conserved first and last residue. A D gene is named only where the DNA matches it firmly. Some rows have no size entry. The others give once, few or many, or a class for an expanded clone.

clone_size	v_call	d_call	j_call	cdr3_aa	cdr3_nt
few	TRBV29-1	.	TRBJ1-1	CSVGGGQSTEAFF	TGCAGCGTCGGGGGGGGGCAGAGCACTGAAGCTTTCTTT
few	TRBV18	TRBD1	TRBJ1-2	CASSPLAGGENYGYTF	TGTGCCAGCTCACCATTGGCAGGGGGCGAAAACTATGGCTACACCTTC
few	TRBV5-1	TRBD2	TRBJ2-1	CASSSLAGGTNEQFF	TGCGCCAGCAGCTCTCTAGCGGGGGGAACCAATGAGCAGTTCTTC
.	TRBV6-2/TRBV6-3	TRBD2	TRBJ2-3	CASSRRRSGGLSGTQYF	TGTGCCAGCAGCCGGAGGAGGAGCGGGGGCCTATCGGGTACGCAGTATTTT
many	TRBV12-3/TRBV12-4	TRBD2	TRBJ2-5	CASSLRGGETQYF	TGTGCCAGCAGCTTACGCGGGGGGGAGACCCAGTACTTC
few	TRBV4-1	.	TRBJ1-2	CASSQDKLSGAKSKDYGYTF	TGCGCCAGCAGCCAAGATAAATTGTCAGGGGCCAAATCAAAAGACTATGGCTACACCTTC
many	TRBV10-3	.	TRBJ2-1	CAISGLGIGSYNEQFF	TGTGCCATCAGTGGCCTTGGGATCGGGTCCTACAATGAGCAGTTCTTC
.	TRBV7-2	.	TRBJ1-6	CASSLSGGDGPLHF	TGTGCCAGCAGTTTATCCGGGGGCGATGGACCCCTCCACTTT
.	TRBV20-1	.	TRBJ1-6	CSASNQAGSPLHF	TGCAGTGCTAGTAACCAGGCGGGATCACCCCTCCACTTT
many	TRBV28	TRBD2	TRBJ2-5	CASSMAGLGKHQETQYF	TGTGCCAGCAGCATGGCGGGACTAGGGAAACACCAAGAGACCCAGTACTTC
many	TRBV11-2	TRBD2	TRBJ2-2	CASSPPVGGGRTGELFF	TGTGCCAGCAGCCCGCCGGTCGGCGGGGGGAGGACCGGGGAGCTGTTTTTT
many	TRBV15	.	TRBJ2-3	CATSSDPSDTQYF	TGTGCCACCAGCAGTGATCCATCAGATACGCAGTATTTT
many	TRBV6-6	TRBD1	TRBJ2-7	CASSDRGVSYEQYF	TGTGCCAGTTCAGACAGGGGTGTTTCCTACGAGCAGTACTTC
.	TRBV28	.	TRBJ2-5	CASSLGGRQQETQYF	TGTGCCAGCAGTTTAGGAGGACGGCAGCAAGAGACCCAGTACTTC
few	TRBV6-8	.	TRBJ2-5	CASSYGQKKETQYF	TGTGCCAGCAGTTACGGACAGAAGAAAGAGACCCAGTACTTC
few	TRBV20-1	.	TRBJ1-3	CSARNAGEGGRNTIYF	TGCAGTGCTAGAAACGCTGGGGAGGGTGGCAGAAACACCATATATTTT
few	TRBV6-2/TRBV6-3	TRBD1	TRBJ2-2	CASTGQGTGELFF	TGTGCCAGCACGGGACAGGGCACCGGGGAGCTGTTTTTT
many	TRBV30	TRBD2	TRBJ2-1	CAWRKRGVYNEQFF	TGTGCCTGGAGGAAGCGGGGGGTCTACAATGAGCAGTTCTTC
many	TRBV27	.	TRBJ1-1	CASSSDSWGPRRAFF	TGTGCCAGCAGTTCAGACAGTTGGGGTCCCCGAAGAGCTTTCTTT
many	TRBV20-1	TRBD1	TRBJ1-5	CSAGQGDQPQHF	TGCAGTGCCGGACAGGGCGATCAGCCCCAGCATTTT
few	TRBV3-1	.	TRBJ1-1	CASSPLAGRNTEAFF	TGTGCCAGCAGCCCCCTCGCGGGGAGGAACACTGAAGCTTTCTTT
many	TRBV18	.	TRBJ1-1	CASSPFKGTEAFF	TGTGCCAGCTCACCATTTAAGGGCACTGAAGCTTTCTTT
.	TRBV7-2	.	TRBJ2-7	CASSPRGRAAYEQYF	TGTGCCAGCAGCCCGCGGGGACGAGCGGCCTACGAGCAGTACTTC
many	TRBV28	.	TRBJ2-2	CASSLLTTGELFF	TGTGCCAGCAGTTTACTCACCACCGGGGAGCTGTTTTTT
.	TRBV20-1	.	TRBJ2-5	CSASPNRETQYF	TGCAGTGCTAGCCCTAACAGAGAGACCCAGTACTTC
many	TRBV4-1	.	TRBJ1-5	CASSQDHRQPQHF	TGCGCCAGCAGCCAAGATCATCGTCAGCCCCAGCATTTT
few	TRBV24-1	.	TRBJ2-2	CATSAGLFTGELFF	TGTGCCACCAGTGCCGGTCTCTTCACCGGGGAGCTGTTTTTT
.	TRBV24-1	TRBD1	TRBJ2-1	CATSEGTVHEQFF	TGTGCCACCAGTGAAGGGACAGTCCACGAGCAGTTCTTC